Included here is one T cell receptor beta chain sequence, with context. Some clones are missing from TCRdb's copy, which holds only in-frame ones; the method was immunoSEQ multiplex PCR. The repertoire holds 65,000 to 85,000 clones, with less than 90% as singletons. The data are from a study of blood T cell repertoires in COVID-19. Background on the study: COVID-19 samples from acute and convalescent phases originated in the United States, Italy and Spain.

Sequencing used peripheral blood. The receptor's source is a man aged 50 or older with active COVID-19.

CDR3 sequence reads: CASSLELAGATDTQYF. As DNA, the CDR3 is TGTGCCAGCTCACTTGAGCTAGCGGGGGCCACAGATACGCAGTATTTT. The chain joins TRBV18 to TRBJ2-3, with 10 bases aligning to TRBD2. Germline-derived CDR1 and CDR2 are KGHSH and LQKENI. This CDR3 region has 16 residues. V was clipped by 4 bases and J by 2 bases; unmatched bases: 6.